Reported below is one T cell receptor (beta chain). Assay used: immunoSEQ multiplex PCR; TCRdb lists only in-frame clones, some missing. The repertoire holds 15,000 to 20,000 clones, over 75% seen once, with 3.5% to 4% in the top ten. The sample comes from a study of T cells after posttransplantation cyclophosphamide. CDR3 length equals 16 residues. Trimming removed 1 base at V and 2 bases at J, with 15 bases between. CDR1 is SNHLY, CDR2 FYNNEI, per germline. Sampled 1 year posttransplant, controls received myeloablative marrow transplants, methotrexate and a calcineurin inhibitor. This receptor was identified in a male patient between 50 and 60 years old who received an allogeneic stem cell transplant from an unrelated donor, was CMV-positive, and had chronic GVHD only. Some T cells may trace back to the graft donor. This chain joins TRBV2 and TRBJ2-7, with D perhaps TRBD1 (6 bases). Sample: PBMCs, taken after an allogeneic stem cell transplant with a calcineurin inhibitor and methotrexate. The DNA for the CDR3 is TGTGCCAGCAGTGAAGATGGTACAGGGAACCCCTACGAGCAGTACTTC. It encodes CASSEDGTGNPYEQYF. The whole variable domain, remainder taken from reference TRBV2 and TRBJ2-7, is EPEVTQTPSHQVTQMGQEVILRCVPISNHLYFYWYRQILGQKVEFLVSFYNNEISEKSEIFDDQFSVERPDGSNFTLKIRSTKLEDSAMYFCASSEDGTGNPYEQYFGPGTRLTVT.